This note documents a single T cell receptor beta chain sequence. Here immunoSEQ multiplex PCR was the method, and the copy in TCRdb shows in-frame clones only, minus some. The sample has more than 90,000 clones; roughly 84% are singletons. The data belong to a study of T cell responses to AZD1222 COVID-19 vaccine. V was pared by 3 bases and J by 8 bases, with 16 bases between. The CDR3 spans 13 residues. Per germline, CDR1 SQVTM and CDR2 ANQGSEA. This clonotype was obtained from an adult who received the AZD1222 COVID-19 vaccine. This sample comprised peripheral blood, obtained 28 days after the second AZD1222 dose. This chain joins TRBV29-1 and TRBJ1-2; the D is unclear. CDR3 nucleotide sequence: TGCAGCGTTGAGCCCGGACCGCTTTGGGGCTACACCTTC. This encodes CSVEPGPLWGYTF.